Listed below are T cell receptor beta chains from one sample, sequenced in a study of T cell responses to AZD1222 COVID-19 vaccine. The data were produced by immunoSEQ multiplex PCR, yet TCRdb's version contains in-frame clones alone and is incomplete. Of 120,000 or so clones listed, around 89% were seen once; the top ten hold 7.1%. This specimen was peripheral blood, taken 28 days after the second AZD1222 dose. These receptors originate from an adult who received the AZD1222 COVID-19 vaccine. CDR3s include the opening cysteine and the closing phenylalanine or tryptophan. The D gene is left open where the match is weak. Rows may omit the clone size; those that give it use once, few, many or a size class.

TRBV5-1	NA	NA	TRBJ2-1	TGCGCCAGCAGCCCGGGCCACACCGCTTACAATGAGCAGTTCTTC	CASSPGHTAYNEQFF
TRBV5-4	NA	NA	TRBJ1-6	TGTGCCAGCAGCGTAATCCCAGGAGGTTATAATTCACCCCTCCACTTT	CASSVIPGGYNSPLHF
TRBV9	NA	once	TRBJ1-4	TGTGCCAGCAGCGCCGACAGCTCAACTAATGAAAAACTGTTTTTT	CASSADSSTNEKLFF
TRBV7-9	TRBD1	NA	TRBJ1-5	TGTGCCAGCACCTACCGGGGGGGGACAGGGTATCAGCCCCAGCATTTT	CASTYRGGTGYQPQHF
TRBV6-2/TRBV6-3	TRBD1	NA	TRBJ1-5	TGTGCCAGCAGCGAATCCAGGGGGCGATGGAATCAGCCCCAGCATTTT	CASSESRGRWNQPQHF
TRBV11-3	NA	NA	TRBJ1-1	TGTGCCAGCAGCAGAACAGGAATAATGAACACTGAAGCTTTCTTT	CASSRTGIMNTEAFF
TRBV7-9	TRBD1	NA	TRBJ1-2	TGTGCCAGCAGCTCCCCAGGACAGGGGGCATATGGCTACACCTTC	CASSSPGQGAYGYTF
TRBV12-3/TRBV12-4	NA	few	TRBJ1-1	TGTGCCAGCAGTTTAGATTGGAAATCTTTCTTT	CASSLDWKSFF
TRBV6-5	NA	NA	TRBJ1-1	TGTGCCAGCAGTTACTCCCGGGGCACTGAAGCTTTCTTT	CASSYSRGTEAFF
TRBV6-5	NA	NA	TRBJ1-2	TGTGCCAGCAGTTACTCGGGGAGCTATGGCTACACCTTC	CASSYSGSYGYTF
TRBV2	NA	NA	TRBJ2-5	TGTGCCAGCAGCCGAGAAAGTCAAGAGACCCAGTACTTC	CASSRESQETQYF
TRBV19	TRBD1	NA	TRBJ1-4	TGTGCCAGTAGTGTAACCGGGACAGCAAAAGAAAAACTGTTTTTT	CASSVTGTAKEKLFF
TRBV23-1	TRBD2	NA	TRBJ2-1	TGCGCCAGCAGTCGTCTAGCGGGAGGGGACAATGAGCAGTTCTTC	CASSRLAGGDNEQFF
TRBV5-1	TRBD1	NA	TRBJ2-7	TGCGCCAGCAGCTGGGACAGGGCCTCTCTCGAGCAGTACTTC	CASSWDRASLEQYF
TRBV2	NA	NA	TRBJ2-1	TGTGCCAGCAGGCTCCAACACAATGAGCAGTTCTTC	CASRLQHNEQFF
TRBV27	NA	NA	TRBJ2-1	TGTGCCAGCAGCCGCGAGGGGTCCTACAATGAGCAGTTCTTC	CASSREGSYNEQFF
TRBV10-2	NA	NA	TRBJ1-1	TGCGCCAGCACTCAAAGCGGGTTCAACACTGAAGCTTTCTTT	CASTQSGFNTEAFF
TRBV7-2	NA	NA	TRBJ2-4	TGTGCCAGCAGCTTAACGGGGGTTCTCGAAAACATTCAGTACTTC	CASSLTGVLENIQYF
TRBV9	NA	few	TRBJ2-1	TGTGCCAGCAGCGTAGCCCCCCATCTAGCGAGTGAGGCGCCAGGGAACAATGAGCAGTTCTTC	CASSVAPHLASEAPGNNEQFF
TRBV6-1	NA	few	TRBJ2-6	TGTGCCAGCAGTGAAAGGCTCGGTTGGCTCTCTGGGGCCAACGTCCTGACTTTC	CASSERLGWLSGANVLTF
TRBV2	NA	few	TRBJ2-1	TGTGCCAGCATCCGGAAGACAGCCAGCTCCTACAATGAGCAGTTCTTC	CASIRKTASSYNEQFF
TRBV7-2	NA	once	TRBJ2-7	TGTGCCAGCAGCTTAGGAGCTAGCGAAACCTACGAGCAGTACTTC	CASSLGASETYEQYF
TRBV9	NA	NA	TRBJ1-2	TGTGCCAGCAGCGTAGATGGGGGACGAACCTATGGCTACACCTTC	CASSVDGGRTYGYTF
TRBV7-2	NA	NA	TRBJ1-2	TGTGCCAGCAGCCCTGTGGGGGGGCTAAAGGGGTATGGCTACACCTTC	CASSPVGGLKGYGYTF
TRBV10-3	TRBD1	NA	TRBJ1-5	TGTGCCATCAGTAGGGACAGCCTTCTTCAGCCCCAGCATTTT	CAISRDSLLQPQHF
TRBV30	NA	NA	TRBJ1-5	TGTGCCTGGAGTTTCTCAAATCAGCCCCAGCATTTT	CAWSFSNQPQHF
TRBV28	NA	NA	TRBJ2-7	TGTGCCAGCAGTTTATGGGGACGCACTCCCCACGAGCAGTACTTC	CASSLWGRTPHEQYF
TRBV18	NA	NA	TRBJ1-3	TGTGCCAGCTCACCCGGTTTCTCTGGAAACACCATATATTTT	CASSPGFSGNTIYF
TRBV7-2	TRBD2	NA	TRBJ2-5	TGTGCCAGCAGCTCCGGACTAGCTTTGGAGACCCAGTACTTC	CASSSGLALETQYF
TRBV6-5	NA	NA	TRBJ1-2	TGTGCCAGCAGTTATGAACAGCCTCCCGGAGGCTACACCTTC	CASSYEQPPGGYTF
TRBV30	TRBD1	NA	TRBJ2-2	TGTGCCTGGAGTTCGACAGGGGGCGCATCCGGGGAGCTGTTTTTT	CAWSSTGGASGELFF
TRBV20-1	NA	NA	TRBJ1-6	TGCAGTGCTAGTCGACGGAACTCCTATAATTCACCCCTCCACTTT	CSASRRNSYNSPLHF
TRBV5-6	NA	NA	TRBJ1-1	TGTGCCAGCAGCCGTTGGACCGTCATGAACACTGAAGCTTTCTTT	CASSRWTVMNTEAFF
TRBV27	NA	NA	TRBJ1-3	TGTGCCAGCTCTGACAGCACCGCTGGAAACACCATATATTTT	CASSDSTAGNTIYF
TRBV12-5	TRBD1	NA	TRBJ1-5	TGTGCTAGTGGTTTGCCGAGGGGACAGGGTGCTCGTCAGCCCCAGCATTTT	CASGLPRGQGARQPQHF
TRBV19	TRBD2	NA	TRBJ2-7	TGTGCCAGTAGTGCCATGCCCAGCGGGAGGTTCTACGAGCAGTACTTC	CASSAMPSGRFYEQYF